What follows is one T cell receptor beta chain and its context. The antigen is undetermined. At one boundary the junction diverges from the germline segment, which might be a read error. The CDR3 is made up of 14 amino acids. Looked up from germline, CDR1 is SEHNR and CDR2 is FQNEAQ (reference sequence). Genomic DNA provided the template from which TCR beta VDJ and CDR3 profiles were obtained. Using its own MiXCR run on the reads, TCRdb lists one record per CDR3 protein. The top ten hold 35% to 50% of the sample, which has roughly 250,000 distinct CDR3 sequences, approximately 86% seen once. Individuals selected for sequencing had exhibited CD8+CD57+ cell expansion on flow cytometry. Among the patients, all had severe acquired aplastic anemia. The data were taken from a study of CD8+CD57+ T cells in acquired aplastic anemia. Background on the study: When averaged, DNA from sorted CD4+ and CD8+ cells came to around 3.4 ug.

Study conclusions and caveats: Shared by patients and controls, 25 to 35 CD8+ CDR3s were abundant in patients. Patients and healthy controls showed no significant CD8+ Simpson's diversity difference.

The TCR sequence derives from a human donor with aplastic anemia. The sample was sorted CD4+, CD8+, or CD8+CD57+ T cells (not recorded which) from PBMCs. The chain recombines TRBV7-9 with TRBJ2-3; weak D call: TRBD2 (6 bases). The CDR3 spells CASSSPGDPDTQYF. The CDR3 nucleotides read TGTGCCAGCAGCTCCCCGGGGGATCCGGATACGCAGTACTTT.